These T cell receptor beta chains were read from a single sample in a study of cytomegalovirus exposure and HLA in healthy donors. TCRdb keeps only in-frame clones here, not all; method: immunoSEQ multiplex PCR. Of some 110,000 clones listed, approximately 90% are singletons. Specimen: PBMCs. Receptor source: a man younger than 30 in good health and CMV-seronegative. CDR3s include the opening cysteine and the closing phenylalanine or tryptophan.

cdr3_aa	v_call	j_call
CASSLLAGDYNEQFF	TRBV5-1	TRBJ2-1
CASSLGGYSNQPQHF	TRBV7-9	TRBJ1-5
CASRIQGGNTEAFF	TRBV6-5	TRBJ1-1
CASSLGFGAGDLMALGTDTQYF	TRBV5-1	TRBJ2-3
CASSLFVLSYEQYF	TRBV28	TRBJ2-7
CASTPSPGQSYEQYF	TRBV6-5	TRBJ2-7
CASSPGTGEETQYF	TRBV11-3	TRBJ2-5
CASSRGGTDTQYF	TRBV6-1	TRBJ2-3
CASSLEPGRGTYNEQFF	TRBV7-8	TRBJ2-1
CASAGTRGYTEAFF	TRBV2	TRBJ1-1
CAWRQGATGELFF	TRBV30	TRBJ2-2
CASSGRQGDEQFF	TRBV7-8	TRBJ2-1
CASSLPTGQGAYEQYF	TRBV28	TRBJ2-7
CASRQISYEQYF	TRBV6-1	TRBJ2-7
CASSLSTTGFNSPLHF	TRBV28	TRBJ1-6
CASSLIRDRGRRAFF	TRBV5-1	TRBJ1-1
CASSLQYSNQPQHF	TRBV6-5	TRBJ1-5
CASSPWGRGGAGANVLTF	TRBV14	TRBJ2-6
CASSQRPTETDTQYF	TRBV5-1	TRBJ2-3
CASSYARGVPRYEQYF	TRBV6-5	TRBJ2-7
CASNRDDEKLFF	TRBV28	TRBJ1-4
CASTSASDTQYF	TRBV4-1	TRBJ2-3
CASSEPFTDTQYF	TRBV2	TRBJ2-3
CASTVFPSYNEQFF	TRBV7-2	TRBJ2-1
CASSFVDSPYEQYF	TRBV5-1	TRBJ2-7
CASSLCYVLTCYEQYF	TRBV28	TRBJ2-7
CASSVGGGIDAEAFF	TRBV9	TRBJ1-1
CASSVEQSYNEQFF	TRBV9	TRBJ2-1
CASETLSGNTIYF	TRBV19	TRBJ1-3
CASSASSDVEQYF	TRBV9	TRBJ2-7
CASSNRDSYYNEQFF	TRBV18	TRBJ2-1
CASSEFGGGRTDTQYF	TRBV25-1	TRBJ2-3
CASSVGADTDTQYF	TRBV2	TRBJ2-3
CASRYLENQPQHF	TRBV2	TRBJ1-5
CASSIGTGLYEQYF	TRBV19	TRBJ2-7
CASSQYSTGGGEQYF	TRBV6-5	TRBJ2-7
CAISDPDPGTGGWETQYF	TRBV10-3	TRBJ2-5
CASRASRGTGELFF	TRBV6-4	TRBJ2-2
CASSEGQGGREKLFF	TRBV25-1	TRBJ1-4
CATSGGQGGSSGSTDTQYF	TRBV15	TRBJ2-3
CASSETDNSASPLHF	TRBV2	TRBJ1-6
CASSYGGAGGYEQYF	TRBV6-5	TRBJ2-7
CASSLAVGSPGEQYF	TRBV5-1	TRBJ2-7